The source of this T cell receptor beta chain is a study of blood T cells in healthy people across ages. For the second PCR, which ran for roughly 7 to 11 cycles, a sample-barcoded 5' primer and a J-beta primer mix were used. TCRdb redid the calling of the 5' RACE reads with MiXCR, one entry per CDR3 protein. The repertoire holds 550,000 to 750,000 distinct CDR3 sequences, with over 20% as singletons. The CDR3 consists of 19 residues. Between the trimmed V and J ends, which lost 1 base and 3 bases, there was a span of 24 bases. Germline CDR1 reads SGHTA; CDR2 reads FQGNSA. Of note for this clonotype: Its cognate antigen is unknown.

Regarding the study as a whole: Higher diversity, along with more naive CD4+ cells, distinguished long-lived donors from aged donors. Estimated diversity, derived from one million T cells, was regarded as an underestimate.

The study recruited healthy Caucasian donors from Russia who were aged about 6 to 100. This receptor was obtained from a man in his 70s in good health. Sample: blood. The chain is built from TRBV7-2 and TRBJ2-5, with D unclear. CDR3 nucleotides: TGTGCCAGCAGCTTAGACGATTTCGAGGTGAAAGGGTGGGAAGAGACCCAGTACTTC. This translates into CASSLDDFEVKGWEETQYF.